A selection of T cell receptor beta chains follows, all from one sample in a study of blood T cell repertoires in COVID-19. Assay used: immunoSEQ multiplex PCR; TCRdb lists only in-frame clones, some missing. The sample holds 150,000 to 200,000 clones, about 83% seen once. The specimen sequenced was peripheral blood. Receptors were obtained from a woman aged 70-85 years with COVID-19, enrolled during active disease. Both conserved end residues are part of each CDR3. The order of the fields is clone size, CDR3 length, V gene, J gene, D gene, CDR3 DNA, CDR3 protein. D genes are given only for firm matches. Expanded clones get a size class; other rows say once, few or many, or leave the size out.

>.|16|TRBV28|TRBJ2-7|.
TGTGCCAGCGAAAACCTAATCCGGGAAAGCTCCTACGAGCAGTACTTC
CASENLIRESSYEQYF
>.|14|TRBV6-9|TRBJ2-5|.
TGTGCCAGCAGTCCGACAGATAACCAAGAGACCCAGTACTTC
CASSPTDNQETQYF
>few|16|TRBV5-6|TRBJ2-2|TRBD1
TGTGCCAGCAGCCTGGGACAGGGGATTGTCGCCGGGGAGCTGTTTTTT
CASSLGQGIVAGELFF
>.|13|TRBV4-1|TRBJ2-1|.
TGCGCCAGCAGCCCTGGACAGTTCAATGAGCAGTTCTTC
CASSPGQFNEQFF
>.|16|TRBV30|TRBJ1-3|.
TGTGCCTGGAGTGTACTTGGGGCTTACTCTGGAAACACCATATATTTT
CAWSVLGAYSGNTIYF
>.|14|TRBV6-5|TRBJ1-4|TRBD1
TGTGCCAGCGGTAAACAGGGGATCGATGAAAAACTGTTTTTT
CASGKQGIDEKLFF
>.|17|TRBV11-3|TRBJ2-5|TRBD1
TGTGCCAGCAGCTGGGGGCTACTACAGGGGGCGGTGGAGACCCAGTACTTC
CASSWGLLQGAVETQYF
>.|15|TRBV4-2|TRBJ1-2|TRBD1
TGTGCCAGCAGCCAAGATACAGGGGGTAACTATGGCTACACCTTC
CASSQDTGGNYGYTF
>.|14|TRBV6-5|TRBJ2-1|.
TGTGCCAGCAAGAGGGCGGGAAACTACAATGAGCAGTTCTTC
CASKRAGNYNEQFF
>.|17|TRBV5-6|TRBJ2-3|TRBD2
TGTGCCAGCAGCTTGGATGCCACCGGGACTACGACAGATACGCAGTATTTT
CASSLDATGTTTDTQYF
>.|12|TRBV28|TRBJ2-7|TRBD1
TGTGCCAGCAGTTTAGGGGACAGGGGGGGTTACTTC
CASSLGDRGGYF
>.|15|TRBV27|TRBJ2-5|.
TGTGCCAGCAGTTTTGGTCCCGGGGTCAGGCAGACCCAGTACTTC
CASSFGPGVRQTQYF
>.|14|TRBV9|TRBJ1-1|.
TGTGCCAGCAGCGTAGGTTCATTGAACACTGAAGCTTTCTTT
CASSVGSLNTEAFF
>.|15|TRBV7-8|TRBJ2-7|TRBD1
TGTGCCAGCAGCCGGACCGGACAGGGGACCTACGAGCAGTACTTC
CASSRTGQGTYEQYF
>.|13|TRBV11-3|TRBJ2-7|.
TGTGCCAGCAGCTTAGCCCCATCCTACGAGCAGTACTTC
CASSLAPSYEQYF
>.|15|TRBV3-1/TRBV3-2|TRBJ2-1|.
TGTGCCAGCAGCCAAGACCTAGCGATTTACAATGAGCAGTTCTTC
CASSQDLAIYNEQFF
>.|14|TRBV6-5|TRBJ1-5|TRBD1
TGTGCCAGCGCGGGACAGGGAGGCAATCAGCCCCAGCATTTT
CASAGQGGNQPQHF
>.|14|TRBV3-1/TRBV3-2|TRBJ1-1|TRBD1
TGTGCCAGCAGCTCGCACGACAGGGGCACTGAAGCTTTCTTT
CASSSHDRGTEAFF
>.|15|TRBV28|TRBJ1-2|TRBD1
TGTGCCAGCAGTTTATGGGGGGGACAGGCGTATGGCTACACCTTC
CASSLWGGQAYGYTF
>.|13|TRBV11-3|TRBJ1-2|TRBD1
TGTGCCAGCAGCTTAGATTCGGGACAGCCCTACACCTTC
CASSLDSGQPYTF
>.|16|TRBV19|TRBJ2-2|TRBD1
TGTGCCAGTAGTGCTCCCCTGGGACAGGGCTCCGGGGAGCTGTTTTTT
CASSAPLGQGSGELFF
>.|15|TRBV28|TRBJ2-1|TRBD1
TGTGCCAGCAGTAGAGGACAGGGGTCCTACAATGAGCAGTTCTTC
CASSRGQGSYNEQFF
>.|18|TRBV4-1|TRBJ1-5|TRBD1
TGCGCCAGCAGCCCGTCTATCGGACAGGGGGCCCTTAATCAGCCCCAGCATTTT
CASSPSIGQGALNQPQHF
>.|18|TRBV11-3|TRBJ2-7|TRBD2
TGTGCCAGCAGCTTAGATTCAAACGGACTAGCGGGGGACTACGAGCAGTACTTC
CASSLDSNGLAGDYEQYF
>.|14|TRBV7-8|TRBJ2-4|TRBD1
TGTGCCAGCAGCTCGGGGACAGGAAAAAACATTCAGTACTTC
CASSSGTGKNIQYF
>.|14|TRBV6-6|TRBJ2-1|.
TGTGCCAGCAGTTACTTACGCGCCTCATATGAGCAGTTCTTC
CASSYLRASYEQFF
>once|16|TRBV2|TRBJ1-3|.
TGTGCCAGCAGTCCCGATGACAGCTATTCTGGAAACACCATATATTTT
CASSPDDSYSGNTIYF
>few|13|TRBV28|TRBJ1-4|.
TGTGCCAGCAGCTACGTAGGGGAAGAAAAACTGTTTTTT
CASSYVGEEKLFF
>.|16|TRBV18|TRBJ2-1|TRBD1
TGTGCCAGCTCACCCAGGACAGGGAGACACATTTATGAGCAGTTCTTC
CASSPRTGRHIYEQFF
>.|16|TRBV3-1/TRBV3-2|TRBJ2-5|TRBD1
TGTGCCAGCAGCCAAGGGGTTCCAGGGGGCGCAGAGACCCAGTACTTC
CASSQGVPGGAETQYF
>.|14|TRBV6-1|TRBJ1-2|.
TGTGCCAGCAGTGAAGCAGGGGCAAGCTATGGCTACACCTTC
CASSEAGASYGYTF
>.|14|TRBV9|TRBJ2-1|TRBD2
TGTGCCAGCAGCGTAGCGGGAGGTTGGAATGAGCAGTTCTTC
CASSVAGGWNEQFF
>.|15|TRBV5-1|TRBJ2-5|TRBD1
TGCGCCAGCAGCTTGATTATAACAGGGGGCGAGACCCAGTACTTC
CASSLIITGGETQYF
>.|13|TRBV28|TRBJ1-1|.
TGTGCCAGCAGGCCGCGGCGGCGGACTGAAGCTTTCTTT
CASRPRRRTEAFF
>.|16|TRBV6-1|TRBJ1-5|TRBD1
TGTGCCAGCAGTGCCCGGGACAGGGGTGTCAATCAGCCCCAGCATTTT
CASSARDRGVNQPQHF
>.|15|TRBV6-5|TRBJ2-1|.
TGTGCCAGCAGTAGACCCGGGTTTTCCTACAATGAGCAGTTCTTC
CASSRPGFSYNEQFF
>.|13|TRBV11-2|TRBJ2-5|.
TGTGCCAGCAGCCCTGGACTGGAAGAGACCCAGTACTTC
CASSPGLEETQYF
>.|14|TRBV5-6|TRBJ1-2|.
TGTGCCAGCAGCTTGGTAGCCAGGGGCTATGGCTACACCTTC
CASSLVARGYGYTF
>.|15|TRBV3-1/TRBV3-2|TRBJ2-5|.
TGTGCCAGCAGCCAAGATACCAGGGTTGTAGAGACCCAGTACTTC
CASSQDTRVVETQYF
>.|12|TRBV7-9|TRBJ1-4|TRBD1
TGTGCCAGCAGCTGGGACAGCGAAAAACTGTTTTTT
CASSWDSEKLFF
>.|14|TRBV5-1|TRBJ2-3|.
TGCGCCAGCAGTCTCACAGGGTCGGTAGATACGCAGTATTTT
CASSLTGSVDTQYF
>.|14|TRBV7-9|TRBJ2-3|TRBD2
TGTGCCAGCAGCTTAAGCGGGATGACAGATACGCAGTATTTT
CASSLSGMTDTQYF
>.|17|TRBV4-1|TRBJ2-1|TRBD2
TGCGCCAGCAGCCAAGTATTAACGCTAGCGGGAGGTGATGAGCAGTTCTTC
CASSQVLTLAGGDEQFF
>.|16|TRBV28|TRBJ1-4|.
TGTGCCAGCAGTCCCGGACAGCGGGGGCTTAATGAAAAACTGTTTTTT
CASSPGQRGLNEKLFF